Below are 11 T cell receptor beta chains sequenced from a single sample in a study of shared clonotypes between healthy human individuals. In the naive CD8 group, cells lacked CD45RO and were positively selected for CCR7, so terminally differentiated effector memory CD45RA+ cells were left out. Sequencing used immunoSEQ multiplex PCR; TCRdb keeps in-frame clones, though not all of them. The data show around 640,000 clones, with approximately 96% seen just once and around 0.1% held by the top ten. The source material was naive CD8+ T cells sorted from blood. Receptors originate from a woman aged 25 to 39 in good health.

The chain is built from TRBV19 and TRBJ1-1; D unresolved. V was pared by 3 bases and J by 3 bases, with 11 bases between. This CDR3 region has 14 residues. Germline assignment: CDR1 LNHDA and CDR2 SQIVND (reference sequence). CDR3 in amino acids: CASSMRTAHTEAFF. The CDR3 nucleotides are TGTGCCAGTAGTATGAGAACGGCCCACACTGAAGCTTTCTTT.

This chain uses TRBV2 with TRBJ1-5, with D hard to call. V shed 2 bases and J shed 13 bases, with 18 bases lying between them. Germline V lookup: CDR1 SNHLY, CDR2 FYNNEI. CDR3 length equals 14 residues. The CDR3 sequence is CASSENGLLDGQHF. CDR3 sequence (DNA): TGTGCCAGCAGTGAAAACGGGTTGCTGGATGGGCAGCATTTT. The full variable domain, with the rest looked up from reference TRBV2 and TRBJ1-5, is EPEVTQTPSHQVTQMGQEVILRCVPISNHLYFYWYRQILGQKVEFLVSFYNNEISEKSEIFDDQFSVERPDGSNFTLKIRSTKLEDSAMYFCASSENGLLDGQHFGDGTRLSIL.

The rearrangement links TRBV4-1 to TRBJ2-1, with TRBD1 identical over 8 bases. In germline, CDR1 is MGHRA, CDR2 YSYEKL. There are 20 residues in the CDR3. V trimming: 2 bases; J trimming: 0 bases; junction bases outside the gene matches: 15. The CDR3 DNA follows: TGCGCCAGCAGCCAATCGCCGGGACAGGAATTAAAAAGCTCCTACAATGAGCAGTTCTTC. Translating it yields CASSQSPGQELKSSYNEQFF.

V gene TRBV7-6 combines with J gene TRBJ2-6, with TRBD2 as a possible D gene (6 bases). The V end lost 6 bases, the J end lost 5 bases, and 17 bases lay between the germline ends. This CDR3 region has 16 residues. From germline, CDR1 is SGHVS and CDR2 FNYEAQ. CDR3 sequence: CASSSPGAVWANVLTF. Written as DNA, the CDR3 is TGTGCCAGCAGTTCACCGGGAGCCGTGTGGGCCAACGTCCTGACTTTC.

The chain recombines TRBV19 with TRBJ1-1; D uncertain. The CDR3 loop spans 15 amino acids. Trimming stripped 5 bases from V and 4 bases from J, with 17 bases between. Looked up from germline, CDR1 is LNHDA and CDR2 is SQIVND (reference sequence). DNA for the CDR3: TGTGCCAGTAGTGCCTCAGCGCTGCCGGGCACTGAAGCTTTCTTT. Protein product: CASSASALPGTEAFF.

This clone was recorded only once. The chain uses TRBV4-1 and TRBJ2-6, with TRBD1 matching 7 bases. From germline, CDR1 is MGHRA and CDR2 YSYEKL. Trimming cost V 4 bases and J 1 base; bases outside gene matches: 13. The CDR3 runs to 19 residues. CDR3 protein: CASSPTQALTGSGANVLTF. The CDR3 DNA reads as TGCGCCAGCAGCCCGACTCAAGCTCTGACAGGGTCTGGGGCCAACGTCCTGACTTTC.

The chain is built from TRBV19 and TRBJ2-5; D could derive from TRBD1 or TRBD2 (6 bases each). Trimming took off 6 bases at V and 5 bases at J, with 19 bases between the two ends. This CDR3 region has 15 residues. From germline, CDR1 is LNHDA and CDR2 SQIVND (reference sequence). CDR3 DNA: TGTGCCAGTAGCCGAGCGTTAGGAGGGGGGGAGACCCAGTACTTC. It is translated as CASSRALGGGETQYF.

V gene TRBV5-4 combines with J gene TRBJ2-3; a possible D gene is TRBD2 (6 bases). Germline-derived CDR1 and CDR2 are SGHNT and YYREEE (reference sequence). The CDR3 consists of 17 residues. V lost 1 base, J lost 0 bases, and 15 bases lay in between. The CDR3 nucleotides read TGTGCCAGCAGCTTGTGGGGTAGCGGAACTAGCACAGATACGCAGTATTTT. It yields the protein CASSLWGSGTSTDTQYF.

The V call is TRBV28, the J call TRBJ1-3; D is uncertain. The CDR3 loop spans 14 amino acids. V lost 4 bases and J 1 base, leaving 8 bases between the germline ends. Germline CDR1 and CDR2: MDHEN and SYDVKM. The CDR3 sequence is CASSYLLSGNTIYF. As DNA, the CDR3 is TGTGCCAGCAGTTACCTTCTGTCTGGAAACACCATATATTTT.

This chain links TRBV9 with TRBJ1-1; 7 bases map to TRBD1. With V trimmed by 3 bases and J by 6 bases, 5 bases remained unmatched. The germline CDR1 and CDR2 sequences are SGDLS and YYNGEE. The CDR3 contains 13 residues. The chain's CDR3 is CASSGHRGAEAFF. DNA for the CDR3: TGTGCCAGCAGCGGCCACAGGGGTGCTGAAGCTTTCTTT.

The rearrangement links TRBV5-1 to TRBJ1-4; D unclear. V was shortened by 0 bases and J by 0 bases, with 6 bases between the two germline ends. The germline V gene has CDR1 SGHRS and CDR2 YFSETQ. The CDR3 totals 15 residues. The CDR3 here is CASSLESATNEKLFF. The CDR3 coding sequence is TGCGCCAGCAGCTTGGAGTCAGCAACTAATGAAAAACTGTTTTTT. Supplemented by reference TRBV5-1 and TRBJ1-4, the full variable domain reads KAGVTQTPRYLIKTRGQQVTLSCSPISGHRSVSWYQQTPGQGLQFLFEYFSETQRNKGNFPGRFSGRQFSNSRSEMNVSTLELGDSALYLCASSLESATNEKLFFGSGTQLSVL.